Following are 25 T cell receptor beta chains from one sample sequenced in a study of T cells in Graves' hyperthyroidism and ophthalmopathy. Authors of the study amplified TCR beta CDR3 regions from RNA transcripts. Researchers ran a first-round RT-PCR on the TCR CDR3 using the HTBI primer set. One entry per CDR3 protein results from TCRdb running MiXCR on the multiplex PCR reads. The data contain some 350,000 distinct CDR3 sequences, 15% to 19% of them singletons. Sequenced material: blood. Every receptor here comes from a woman between 18 and 29 years old with Graves' hyperthyroidism that later progressed to Graves' ophthalmopathy.

The chain joins TRBV28 to TRBJ2-1; 14 bases agree with TRBD2. V was clipped by 5 bases and J by 6 bases; unmatched bases: 12. This CDR3 is built from 18 residues. Germline CDR1 and CDR2: MDHEN and SYDVKM. The DNA of the CDR3 is TGTGCCAGCAGTCCACCACCGGGGACTAGCGGGAGCTTCAATGAGCAGTTCTTC. Translation: CASSPPPGTSGSFNEQFF. Complete variable domain (other parts from reference TRBV28 and TRBJ2-1): DVKVTQSSRYLVKRTGEKVFLECVQDMDHENMFWYRQDPGLGLRLIYFSYDVKMKEKGDIPEGYSVSREKKERFSLILESASTNQTSMYLCASSPPPGTSGSFNEQFFGPGTRLTVL.

The CDR3 nucleotides read TGTGCCACCTGGGACTACCGAACAGATACGCAGTATTTT. Translating gives CATWDYRTDTQYF. This chain links TRBV10-3 with TRBJ2-3; 7 bases align to TRBD2. Germline-derived CDR1 and CDR2 are ENHRY and SYGVKD. The CDR3 runs 13 residues. V gave up 10 bases and J gave up 3 bases; unmatched junction bases: 7.

The J gene is TRBJ2-7, the V gene TRBV9, with a weak D call TRBD2 (5 bases). The CDR3 loop spans 13 amino acids. CDR1 is SGDLS, CDR2 YYNGEE, per germline. V was pared by 3 bases and J by 4 bases, with 11 bases between. CDR3 loop: CASSGTPGYEQYF. The CDR3 bases are TGTGCCAGCAGCGGGACTCCCGGATACGAGCAGTACTTC.

This clonotype turned up a few times. The chain carries TRBV14 and TRBJ1-6, with D tentatively TRBD1 (5 bases). The CDR3 consists of 15 residues. Trimming removed 0 bases at V and 3 bases at J, with 6 bases between. The V gene's germline CDR1 is SGHDN and CDR2 FVKESK. The CDR3 region has the DNA TGTGCCAGCAGCCAAGAGACAGACTATAATTCACCCCTCCACTTT. This translates into CASSQETDYNSPLHF.

The V gene is TRBV29-1, the J gene TRBJ2-3; D unresolved. Germline loops: CDR1 SQVTM, CDR2 ANQGSEA. The V end was cut by 1 base, the J end by 1 base, with 6 bases between. The CDR3 runs to 13 residues. The CDR3 DNA reads TGCAGCGTTGAAGGGCAGGGCACAGATACGCAGTATTTT. Translation gives CSVEGQGTDTQYF.

This sequence joins TRBV29-1 and TRBJ2-1; 9 bases match TRBD2. CDR1 SQVTM and CDR2 ANQGSEA come from the germline V gene. J lost 12 bases, V lost 6 bases, and 6 bases had no gene match. The CDR3 runs 11 residues. This chain's CDR3 is CSVGTSRWQFF. CDR3 bases: TGCAGCGTCGGGACTAGCAGATGGCAGTTCTTC.

For this clonotype: This sequence may be a read error, since a much larger clone differs from it by one base. This chain links TRBV2 with TRBJ2-3; 11 positions match TRBD2. CDR3 length: 16 amino acids. The germline V gene has CDR1 SNHLY and CDR2 FYNNEI. The CDR3: CASTPGGLAVTDTRYF. In DNA, the CDR3 is TGTGCCAGCACTCCTGGGGGACTAGCGGTAACAGATACGCGGTATTTT.

The chain carries TRBV29-1 and TRBJ2-7; D is unclear. Germline CDR1 SQVTM, CDR2 ANQGSEA. The CDR3 loop spans 11 amino acids. Trimming cost V 1 base and J 3 bases, with 4 bases left between them. The CDR3, as DNA: TGCAGCGTTGAAGGGGGCTACGAGCAGTACTTC. Translating gives CSVEGGYEQYF.

This clonotype was found a few times. The chain has TRBV6-2 or TRBV6-3 and TRBJ2-7; D may be TRBD2 (6 bases). Germline CDR1 and CDR2: MNHEY and SVGEGT. The V end lost 6 bases, the J end lost 2 bases, and 20 bases lay between the germline ends. The CDR3 loop spans 16 amino acids. CDR3 coding DNA: TGTGCCAGCAGGGGAGGACCACAAATTTTCCCCTACGAGCAGTACTTC. Encoded protein: CASRGGPQIFPYEQYF.

This chain connects TRBV6-2 or TRBV6-3 to TRBJ1-5, with D maybe TRBD1 (6 bases). The CDR3 has 14 amino acids. Germline CDR1 MNHEY, CDR2 SVGEGT. V was shortened by 2 bases and J by 5 bases, with 10 bases between the two germline ends. This CDR3 is CASSYHRADQPQHF. The CDR3 DNA is TGTGCCAGCAGTTACCACAGGGCTGATCAGCCCCAGCATTTT.

This rearrangement joins TRBV14 to TRBJ1-1, with D possibly TRBD1 on 5 matching bases. The V gene lost 0 bases and the J gene lost 3 bases, with 11 bases spanning the gap. Germline V gives CDR1 SGHDN, CDR2 FVKESK. The CDR3 extends over 15 amino acids. CDR3 loop: CASSQEWGPYTEAFF. The CDR3 DNA follows: TGTGCCAGCAGCCAAGAGTGGGGCCCCTACACTGAAGCTTTCTTT.

V gene TRBV6-2 or TRBV6-3 combines with J gene TRBJ2-1; 7 bases agree with TRBD1. CDR3 size: 11 residues. Germline V lookup: CDR1 MNHEY, CDR2 SVGEGT. V was clipped by 10 bases and J by 7 bases; unmatched bases: 4. The CDR3 here is CATGTVNEQFF. The CDR3 nucleotides are TGTGCCACCGGGACAGTAAATGAGCAGTTCTTC.

This clonotype occurred many times. The V call is TRBV29-1, the J call TRBJ1-2; D is undetermined. CDR1 and CDR2 (germline): SQVTM, ANQGSEA. The ends were cut back, 4 bases at V and 8 bases at J, with 26 bases in the middle. The CDR3 spans 16 residues. In DNA form, the CDR3 reads TGCAGCGTTGCTGGGCAGTCTCAAACCCCCCCAGAGGGCTACACCTTC. Residues: CSVAGQSQTPPEGYTF.

This clonotype showed up many times. This chain connects TRBV12-3 or TRBV12-4 to TRBJ1-5, with D perhaps matching TRBD1 (6 bases). This CDR3 has 15 residues. V was clipped by 6 bases and J by 7 bases, with 19 bases between them. The CDR3: CASSYGTKVFQPQHF. For the CDR3, the DNA is TGTGCCAGCAGCTACGGGACAAAGGTGTTCCAGCCCCAGCATTTT.

This clonotype has ten or more counts. The chain carries TRBV2 and TRBJ2-1; 8 bases agree with TRBD2. CDR1 and CDR2 from the germline V gene are SNHLY and FYNNEI. There are 13 residues in the CDR3. Trimming at V came to 6 bases and at J to 9 bases, leaving 7 bases not matched to a gene. CDR3 nucleotides: TGTGCCAGCAGCGCTGGGACTAGTATTGAGCAGTTCTTC. Protein product: CASSAGTSIEQFF.

This clonotype was observed a few times. In DNA form, the CDR3 reads TGCAGTGCTAGAGTGTTGGAGGGGGCCTCTCAGCCCCAGCATTTT. This encodes CSARVLEGASQPQHF. The rearrangement joins TRBV20-1 to TRBJ1-5; 7 positions agree with TRBD1. The CDR3 is made up of 15 amino acids. Trimming took 1 base from V and 6 from J; bases not matched to a gene: 9. CDR1 is DFQATT, CDR2 SNEGSKA, per germline (reference sequence).

Notes on this clonotype: A much larger clone differs by one base, so this may be a read error. The CDR3 nucleotides are TGTGCCAGCAGCTTAGGGGGACTAGCGGGAGGGTGGTATGAGCAGCTCTTC. Translation gives CASSLGGLAGGWYEQLF. The rearrangement joins TRBV11-2 to TRBJ2-1; 16 bases are shared with TRBD2. From germline, CDR1 is SGHAT and CDR2 FQNNGV. The CDR3 has 17 residues.

The rearrangement uses TRBV4-2 and TRBJ2-7; 8 nucleotides match TRBD1. The CDR3 is made up of 14 amino acids. Germline V CDR1 and CDR2: LGHNA, YNFKEQ. With V trimmed by 0 bases and J by 6 bases, 4 bases remained unmatched. CDR3 region: CASSQEQGASEQYF. Here the CDR3 DNA reads TGTGCCAGCAGCCAAGAGCAGGGGGCCTCCGAGCAGTACTTC.

In this sample, this clonotype turned up many times. The gene calls are TRBV12-3 or TRBV12-4 and TRBJ1-2, with 7 bases aligning to TRBD1. V was clipped by 4 bases and J by 8 bases; unmatched bases: 10. The CDR3 consists of 14 residues. DNA for the CDR3: TGTGCCAGCAGTTCACCCAGGGGGTGGGAAGGCTACACCTTC. It is translated as CASSSPRGWEGYTF.

This clonotype has at least ten counts. This rearrangement joins TRBV12-3 or TRBV12-4 to TRBJ1-5; no firm D call. V lost 3 bases and J lost 7, with 13 bases in between. The CDR3 has 14 amino acids. The CDR3 loop is CASSFAGVSQPQHF. The CDR3 coding sequence is TGTGCCAGCAGTTTTGCCGGAGTTTCACAGCCCCAGCATTTT.

The chain employs TRBV6-1 and TRBJ1-5, with 7 bases identical to TRBD1. Unmatched junction bases numbered 14, after V lost 6 bases and J lost 0 bases. The germline CDR1 and CDR2 sequences are MNHNS and SASEGT. The CDR3 runs to 18 residues. CDR3 bases: TGTGCCAGCAGAAACACCCGGACAGGAGACCCTAGCAATCAGCCCCAGCATTTT. Translation: CASRNTRTGDPSNQPQHF.

This clonotype appeared a few times. V gene TRBV29-1 combines with J gene TRBJ2-1; maybe TRBD2 (5 bases). The CDR3 has 13 amino acids. CDR1 SQVTM and CDR2 ANQGSEA come from the germline V gene. The V and J ends lost 4 bases and 9 bases respectively, with 16 bases between them. The CDR3 loop reads CSVGSGGLGEQFF. Here the CDR3 DNA reads TGCAGCGTTGGCTCAGGAGGCCTAGGTGAGCAGTTCTTC.

There are a few counts of this clonotype. The rearrangement links TRBV12-3 or TRBV12-4 to TRBJ2-7; D gene ambiguous. V was trimmed by 6 bases and J by 3 bases, leaving 18 bases between them. CDR3 length: 15 residues. CDR3 nucleotide sequence: TGTGCCAGCAGGCCCGGGTCGAACCCTCTCTACGAGCAGTACTTC. Protein: CASRPGSNPLYEQYF.

CDR3: CASSKGSTAEAFF. DNA of the CDR3: TGTGCCAGCAGCAAGGGGTCTACTGCTGAAGCTTTCTTT. The genes are TRBV28 and TRBJ1-1, with a weak D call TRBD1 (5 bases). V was cut by 6 bases and J by 6 bases, with 14 bases left in between. This CDR3 contains 13 residues. CDR1 and CDR2 from the germline V gene are MDHEN and SYDVKM.

This clonotype has ten or more counts. The rearrangement joins TRBV7-9 to TRBJ1-1; D unresolved. Germline V CDR1 and CDR2: SEHNR, FQNEAQ (reference sequence). The V and J ends lost 5 bases and 2 bases respectively, with 15 bases between them. There are 15 residues in the CDR3. The CDR3 is CASSQTPVANTEAFF. The CDR3 DNA is TGTGCCAGCAGCCAAACCCCAGTGGCTAACACTGAAGCTTTCTTT.